The 12 T cell receptor beta chains below all came from one sample that was sequenced in a study of blood T cell repertoires in COVID-19. Profiled with immunoSEQ multiplex PCR; TCRdb holds only in-frame clones, not every one. This table has 30,000 to 35,000 clones, roughly 88% appearing once. Sequencing used peripheral blood. The receptor source for this set is a man older than 75 with acute or convalescent COVID-19.

This clone appeared once. The J gene is TRBJ1-1, the V gene TRBV10-3; TRBD1 might be the D (5 bases). The germline gives CDR1 ENHRY, CDR2 SYGVKD. Trimming left V 2 bases short and J 7 bases short, with 11 bases between. CDR3 length equals 13 residues. This CDR3 reads CAISEETDFEAFF. The DNA of the CDR3 is TGTGCCATCAGTGAGGAGACAGACTTTGAAGCTTTCTTT.

This clone occurred once. The rearrangement joins TRBV12-5 to TRBJ1-1; a possible D gene is TRBD1 (6 bases). From germline, CDR1 is LGHNT and CDR2 FRNRAP. The CDR3 has 13 amino acids. The V gene lost 3 bases and the J gene lost 3 bases, with 8 bases spanning the gap. The CDR3 loop is CASGFQGYTEAFF. The DNA for the CDR3 is TGTGCTAGTGGTTTCCAGGGGTACACTGAAGCTTTCTTT.

V usage is TRBV2 and J usage is TRBJ1-5; 7 bases fit TRBD1. The CDR3 is 14 amino acids. V gave up 9 bases and J gave up 5 bases; unmatched junction bases: 10. Germline-derived CDR1 and CDR2 are SNHLY and FYNNEI. CDR3 bases: TGTGCCAGTCAACCAGGGGGACGGGATCAGCCCCAGCATTTT. Amino acid sequence: CASQPGGRDQPQHF.

This chain connects TRBV3-1 (or the pseudogene TRBV3-2) to TRBJ1-6; 10 nucleotides match TRBD1. V lost 6 bases to trimming and J lost 13 bases; unmatched junction nucleotides: 9. This CDR3 has 14 residues. Germline assignment: CDR1 LGHDT and CDR2 YNNKEL (reference sequence). The DNA of the CDR3 is TGTGCCAGCAGTCGGGGACAGGGGTCCCTGCCCCTCCACTTT. This translates into CASSRGQGSLPLHF.

This chain joins TRBV5-1 and TRBJ2-2; 7 nucleotides match TRBD1. Germline trimming cut 5 bases from V and 1 base from J; bases unmatched to any gene: 5. Germline V gene data show CDR1 as SGHRS and CDR2 as YFSETQ. The CDR3 spans 15 residues. The CDR3 sequence is CASSPWTGNTGELFF. The CDR3 bases are TGCGCCAGCAGTCCTTGGACAGGGAACACCGGGGAGCTGTTTTTT. Using reference TRBV5-1 and TRBJ2-2 for the parts outside the CDR3, the full variable domain is KAGVTQTPRYLIKTRGQQVTLSCSPISGHRSVSWYQQTPGQGLQFLFEYFSETQRNKGNFPGRFSGRQFSNSRSEMNVSTLELGDSALYLCASSPWTGNTGELFFGEGSRLTVL.

The genes are TRBV5-1 and TRBJ2-4; D is perhaps TRBD1 (7 bases). V lost 0 bases, J lost 7 bases, and 14 bases lay in between. The CDR3 spans 15 residues. Germline V gene data show CDR1 as SGHRS and CDR2 as YFSETQ. The CDR3 coding sequence is TGCGCCAGCAGCTTGGATACAGGGGCGGGGAACATTCAGTACTTC. This gives the protein CASSLDTGAGNIQYF.

CDR3 in DNA: TGTGCCACCAGTGATCCCCAGGTTGGTAAGCAGTTCTTC. Amino acids: CATSDPQVGKQFF. V gene TRBV24-1 combines with J gene TRBJ2-1; no reliable D call. Trimming took 3 bases from V and 11 from J, leaving 13 bases between them. CDR3 length: 13 amino acids. CDR1 and CDR2 from the germline V gene are KGHDR and SFDVKD.

This chain links TRBV11-2 with TRBJ2-1, with a tentative D call TRBD1 (6 bases). The CDR3 is 16 amino acids. Germline V gives CDR1 SGHAT, CDR2 FQNNGV. V was clipped by 0 bases and J by 4 bases, with 13 bases between them. The CDR3 loop is CASSLDRAGAYNEQFF. The CDR3 coding sequence is TGTGCCAGCAGCTTAGATCGGGCAGGGGCGTACAATGAGCAGTTCTTC. Supplemented by reference TRBV11-2 and TRBJ2-1, the full variable domain reads EAGVAQSPRYKIIEKRQSVAFWCNPISGHATLYWYQQILGQGPKLLIQFQNNGVVDDSQLPKDRFSAERLKGVDSTLKIQPAKLEDSAVYLCASSLDRAGAYNEQFFGPGTRLTVL.

The chain has TRBV6-5 and TRBJ1-5; 8 nucleotides agree with TRBD1. Germline V CDR1 and CDR2: MNHEY, SVGAGI. This CDR3 comprises 14 residues. The junction had 9 bases not matched to a gene; V was cut back by 7 bases and J by 7 bases. CDR3 bases: TGTGCCAGCATTTTCGGACAGGGTCAACAGCCCCAGCATTTT. It translates to CASIFGQGQQPQHF.

This chain uses TRBV27 with TRBJ2-5, with D possibly TRBD2 on 6 matching bases. The CDR3 length is 14 residues. V was clipped by 6 bases and J by 7 bases, with 18 bases between them. Per the germline V gene, CDR1 is MNHEY and CDR2 is SMNVEV (reference sequence). Here the CDR3 reads CASSPSGPVGTQYF. DNA for the CDR3: TGTGCCAGCAGCCCAAGCGGGCCCGTAGGGACCCAGTACTTC.

The chain uses TRBV18 and TRBJ1-1, with D unclear. Germline V gene sequence: CDR1 KGHSH, CDR2 LQKENI. With 0 bases removed from V and 4 bases from J, the gap between germline ends came to 9 bases. The CDR3 length is 14 residues. The CDR3 DNA follows: TGTGCCAGCTCACCACCGGCCTCTCGCACTGAAGCTTTCTTT. Its translation: CASSPPASRTEAFF.

V usage is TRBV5-6 and J usage is TRBJ2-1, with TRBD1 matching 7 bases. Trimming at V came to 4 bases and at J to 7 bases, leaving 14 bases not matched to a gene. From germline, CDR1 is SGHDT and CDR2 YYEEEE. This CDR3 is 16 amino acids long. This chain's CDR3 is CASSLLGQAETNEQFF. The CDR3 coding sequence is TGTGCCAGCAGCCTACTTGGACAGGCGGAGACGAATGAGCAGTTCTTC.